Below are 22 T cell receptor beta chains sequenced from a single sample in a study of response to subunit inactivated influenza vaccine. TCRdb re-called the RT-PCR reads with MiXCR, one entry per CDR3 protein. The repertoire holds under 950,000 distinct CDR3 sequences, with over 20% as singletons. The sample was PBMCs from blood, taken less than 6 days after vaccination. The receptors originated from a man aged 45 to 65 who received an inactivated influenza vaccine.

The V gene is TRBV6-7, the J gene TRBJ2-6; the D gene is possibly TRBD2 (6 bases). TRBV6-7 is marked as an open reading frame, function uncertain. V gave up 11 bases and J gave up 0 bases, with 20 bases separating them. The CDR3 sequence is 17 residues long. DNA for the CDR3: TGTGCCTTTCGGGAGCCATCATCCTCCTCTGGGGCCAACGTCCTGACTTTC. Its translation: CAFREPSSSSGANVLTF.

V usage is TRBV9 and J usage is TRBJ2-5; D assignment may be TRBD1 or TRBD2 (5 bases each). The CDR3 covers 13 residues. CDR1 and CDR2 from the germline V gene are SGDLS and YYNGEE. V lost 3 bases and J 5 bases, leaving 11 bases between the germline ends. In DNA, the CDR3 is TGTGCCAGCAGCGGTAGCGAGGGGGAGACCCAGTACTTC. Translating gives CASSGSEGETQYF.

Remarks on this clonotype: Mismatch with germline at one junction end may stem from a read error. The chain uses TRBV30 and TRBJ2-6; D unresolved. CDR1 is GTSNPN, CDR2 SVGIG, per germline (reference sequence). The CDR3 contains 15 residues. The CDR3 reads CAWCVGGSGANVLTF. The CDR3 region has the DNA TGTGCCTGGTGTGTAGGTGGCTCTGGGGCCAACGTCCTGACTTTC. The variable domain in full, completed from reference TRBV30 and TRBJ2-6, reads SQTIHQWPATLVQPVGSPLSLECTVEGTSNPNLYWYRQAAGRGLQLLFYSVGIGQISSEVPQNLSASRPQDRQFILSSKKLLLSDSGFYLCAWCVGGSGANVLTFGAGSRLTVL.

This clonotype was picked up a small number of times. This chain links TRBV6-5 with TRBJ2-4; D might be TRBD2 (7 bases). From germline, CDR1 is MNHEY and CDR2 SVGAGI. The CDR3 extends over 15 amino acids. V dropped 4 bases and J dropped 1 base, with 11 bases sitting between them. The CDR3 reads CASSFGRGAKNIQYF. CDR3 sequence (DNA): TGTGCCAGCAGTTTTGGGAGGGGGGCCAAAAACATTCAGTACTTC.

This chain uses TRBV10-2 with TRBJ2-4; D tentatively fits TRBD1 or TRBD2 (5 bases each). CDR3 length: 14 amino acids. CDR1 is WSHSY, CDR2 SAAADI, per germline. V was cut by 1 base and J by 11 bases, with 15 bases left in between. The CDR3 DNA reads TGCGCCAGCAGTGAGTTTTTCGGGACGGATTTTCAGTACTTC. This gives the protein CASSEFFGTDFQYF.

The chain has TRBV10-1 and TRBJ1-6; D is ambiguous. This CDR3 contains 15 residues. V lost 4 bases and J lost 9, with 16 bases in between. Germline lookup yields CDR1 WNHNN and CDR2 SYGVQD (reference sequence). CDR3 sequence: CASSAGPWGFSPLHF. As DNA, the CDR3 is TGCGCCAGCAGTGCCGGGCCGTGGGGATTTTCACCCCTCCACTTT.

This clonotype occurred a few times. The V gene is TRBV7-8, the J gene TRBJ2-7, with 7 bases lining up with TRBD1. V lost 5 bases to trimming and J lost 5 bases; unmatched junction nucleotides: 9. CDR1 is SGHVS and CDR2 is FQNEAQ in the germline V gene. This CDR3 comprises 14 residues. This CDR3 is CASSTPDRVNEQYF. CDR3 DNA sequence: TGTGCCAGCAGCACCCCCGACAGGGTCAACGAGCAGTACTTC.

CDR3: CASSLTGDEYEQYF. Written as DNA, the CDR3 is TGTGCCAGCAGCCTGACAGGGGACGAATACGAGCAGTACTTC. The chain recombines TRBV5-6 with TRBJ2-7; the match to TRBD1 covers 8 bases. This CDR3 has 14 residues. Germline loops: CDR1 SGHDT, CDR2 YYEEEE. V was clipped by 4 bases and J by 4 bases; unmatched bases: 7.

The chain employs TRBV28 and TRBJ1-2; D is perhaps TRBD1 (5 bases). Germline lookup yields CDR1 MDHEN and CDR2 SYDVKM. The CDR3 has 13 residues. The CDR3 sequence is CSPGLHLDYGYTF. As DNA, the CDR3 is TGTTCCCCGGGGCTCCACCTGGACTATGGCTACACCTTC.

The gene calls are TRBV10-3 and TRBJ2-7; D possibly matches TRBD1 or TRBD2 (5 bases each). Per the germline V gene, CDR1 is ENHRY and CDR2 is SYGVKD. Trimming removed 3 bases from V and 6 bases from J, with 9 bases in between. The length of the CDR3 is 12 residues. The DNA of the CDR3 is TGTGCCATCAGTGATGGGACGCGCGAGCAGTACTTC. The encoded protein is CAISDGTREQYF.

J is TRBJ2-2 and V is TRBV27, with TRBD1 as a possible D gene (5 bases). The V gene lost 3 bases and the J gene lost 0 bases, with 14 bases spanning the gap. Germline-derived CDR1 and CDR2 are MNHEY and SMNVEV (reference sequence). The length of the CDR3 is 17 residues. CDR3 DNA sequence: TGTGCCAGCAGTTTGTTCTGGGAAGGGGCGAACACCGGGGAGCTGTTTTTT. Protein product: CASSLFWEGANTGELFF.

This clonotype has a handful of counts. J is TRBJ2-3 and V is TRBV7-3, with D tentatively TRBD2 (5 bases). Germline lookup yields CDR1 SGHTA and CDR2 FQGTGA. The CDR3 is 15 residues long. The V end was cut by 6 bases, the J end by 5 bases, with 18 bases between. The CDR3 is CASSSTGVARDTQYF. DNA of the CDR3: TGTGCCAGCAGTTCCACCGGGGTAGCGAGAGATACGCAGTATTTT.

This chain links TRBV7-2 with TRBJ2-5, with a weak D call TRBD1 (6 bases). V was clipped by 5 bases and J by 1 base, with 17 bases between them. The CDR3 consists of 16 residues. Germline CDR1 reads SGHTA; CDR2 reads FQGNSA. The CDR3 here is CASSPTGISIQETQYF. The CDR3 DNA reads TGTGCCAGCAGCCCCACAGGGATCAGCATCCAAGAGACCCAGTACTTC.

This clonotype was recorded a few times. V usage is TRBV20-1 and J usage is TRBJ2-5, with TRBD2 matching 11 bases. CDR1 is DFQATT, CDR2 SNEGSKA, per germline (reference sequence). The CDR3 extends over 15 amino acids. Trimming cost V 6 bases and J 0 bases; bases outside gene matches: 6. CDR3: CSAAGTSGNQETQYF. The CDR3 bases are TGCAGTGCGGCCGGGACTAGCGGCAACCAAGAGACCCAGTACTTC.

The V gene is TRBV6-1, the J gene TRBJ2-2; D is possibly TRBD1 (5 bases). This CDR3 spans 15 amino acids. V was clipped by 5 bases and J by 5 bases, with 15 bases between them. Germline V gives CDR1 MNHNS, CDR2 SASEGT. The DNA of the CDR3 is TGTGCCAGCAGTCGTCGGGCAGGGTATACCGGGGAGCTGTTTTTT. Translating it yields CASSRRAGYTGELFF.

The V and J genes are TRBV7-8 and TRBJ2-1, with D tentatively TRBD1 (7 bases). The germline V gene encodes CDR1 SGHVS and CDR2 FQNEAQ. CDR3 length equals 15 residues. The V gene lost 0 bases and the J gene lost 5 bases, with 11 bases spanning the gap. CDR3 DNA: TGTGCCAGCAGCTTAGCGCGGGGACAGAACAATGAGCAGTTCTTC. Amino acid sequence: CASSLARGQNNEQFF.

The chain combines TRBV28 with TRBJ1-5; 9 positions agree with TRBD1. CDR1 MDHEN and CDR2 SYDVKM come from the germline V gene. The V gene end was trimmed by 6 bases and the J gene end by 5 bases; junction bases not matched to a gene: 11. The CDR3 length is 16 residues. The CDR3 DNA reads as TGTGCCAGCAGGCCTTACAGGGGGCAGATTGATCAGCCCCAGCATTTT. As protein: CASRPYRGQIDQPQHF. The full variable domain, in which reference TRBV28 and TRBJ1-5 provide the parts outside the CDR3, is DVKVTQSSRYLVKRTGEKVFLECVQDMDHENMFWYRQDPGLGLRLIYFSYDVKMKEKGDIPEGYSVSREKKERFSLILESASTNQTSMYLCASRPYRGQIDQPQHFGDGTRLSIL.

The V gene is TRBV6-2 or TRBV6-3, the J gene TRBJ1-2, with D perhaps matching TRBD1 (5 bases). CDR3 size: 15 residues. From germline, CDR1 is MNHEY and CDR2 SVGEGT. Deletions cut 6 bases from V and 0 bases from J, with 14 bases between. This CDR3 reads CASSPGRLANYGYTF. The CDR3 DNA reads TGTGCCAGCAGCCCGGGACGGTTAGCTAACTATGGCTACACCTTC.

This clonotype has at least ten counts. The V gene is TRBV4-2, the J gene TRBJ2-7; D gene uncertain. In germline, CDR1 is LGHNA, CDR2 YNFKEQ. V was pared by 2 bases and J by 3 bases, with 14 bases between. The CDR3 is 15 amino acids. Here the CDR3 reads CASSQSQGQNYEQYF. The CDR3 DNA sequence: TGTGCCAGCAGCCAAAGCCAAGGTCAGAACTACGAGCAGTACTTC.

The chain has TRBV6-2 or TRBV6-3 and TRBJ2-3, with D uncertain. The V and J ends lost 10 bases and 1 base respectively, with 21 bases between them. CDR1 and CDR2 from the germline V gene are MNHEY and SVGEGT. The CDR3 has 16 amino acids. As DNA, the CDR3 is TGTGCCACCGGCGGCCCGGACCAGCGTGGCACAGATACGCAGTATTTT. Protein product: CATGGPDQRGTDTQYF.

V is TRBV7-2 and J is TRBJ2-5, with 9 nucleotides matching TRBD2. Per the germline V gene, CDR1 is SGHTA and CDR2 is FQGNSA. Unmatched junction bases numbered 4, after V lost 2 bases and J lost 0 bases. The CDR3 has 16 amino acids. CDR3 in DNA: TGTGCCAGCAGCTTATCGACTAGCGGCTACCAAGAGACCCAGTACTTC. This sequence encodes CASSLSTSGYQETQYF.

This clonotype has a handful of counts. The V and J genes are TRBV6-1 and TRBJ1-2, with D hard to call. Germline CDR1 is MNHNS and CDR2 is SASEGT. This CDR3 has 16 amino acids. With 1 base removed from V and 4 bases from J, the gap between germline ends came to 16 bases. CDR3 bases: TGTGCCAGCAGTGAAGGTACAGCCTTCGAGGGCTATGGCTACACCTTC. This gives the protein CASSEGTAFEGYGYTF.